This T cell receptor beta chain was retrieved from a study of T cell responses to AZD1222 COVID-19 vaccine. A note on this clone: The antigen remains unidentified.

Study-wide results and limits: At baseline, just a handful of AZD1222 recipients tested seropositive. Regions 160-218 and 743-854 held dominance among vaccine-associated CD4 TCRs, which spanned spike. The donor cohort was predominantly white British with a female majority, and clonal diversity may have been underestimated.

J lost 2 bases, V lost 6 bases, and 2 bases had no gene match. The CDR3 is 15 residues long. CDR1 is MDHEN, CDR2 SYDVKM, per germline. Clones were read by immunoSEQ multiplex PCR, and TCRdb kept only the in-frame ones, dropping some. The sample comprises around 120,000 clones, roughly 88% of which are singletons, and around 3.9% rests with the top ten. The chain has TRBV28 and TRBJ2-1; 12 nucleotides line up with TRBD2. The sequence was obtained from an adult in good health. This material consisted of peripheral blood, taken on day 0 of MenACWY control vaccination. The CDR3 protein is CASSSSGGAYNEQFF. The CDR3 DNA sequence: TGTGCCAGCAGCTCTAGCGGGGGGGCCTACAATGAGCAGTTCTTC.